The rows below give T cell receptor beta chains drawn from one sample of a study of T-cell memory formation after mild COVID-19. From the 5' RACE reads, TCRdb called clonotypes with MiXCR, one entry per CDR3 protein. The sample holds about 350,000 distinct CDR3 sequences, approximately 29% seen once. What was sequenced was PBMCs or a T cell subset sorted from them (not recorded which). These receptors all come from an adult woman who had mild COVID-19 (a few samples of this study predate the infection). Cell type and time point are not known. Each CDR3 is given with its conserved first and last residue. D genes are given only for firm matches. Size is stated for part of the rows, as once, few or many counts, or as a class when the clone is expanded.

V gene	D gene	clone size	J gene	CDR3 DNA	CDR3 protein
TRBV20-1	TRBD1	NA	TRBJ2-1	TGCAGTGCTAGCCGATTAACAGGGGGCGCGGGCAATGAGCAGTTCTTC	CSASRLTGGAGNEQFF
TRBV7-6	TRBD1	NA	TRBJ2-5	TGTGCCAGCAGCTGGCAGGGGGCGCAAAAGGAGACCCAGTACTTC	CASSWQGAQKETQYF
TRBV9	TRBD2	NA	TRBJ2-1	TGTGCCAGCAGCGTAGGGGTCGGGCTAGCGGGGCAGCGGCAGTTCTTC	CASSVGVGLAGQRQFF
TRBV6-2/TRBV6-3	NA	NA	TRBJ2-7	TGTGCCAGCAGTCCTACAGGGGACTTCTCCTACGAGCAGTACTTC	CASSPTGDFSYEQYF
TRBV3-2	NA	NA	TRBJ2-7	TGTGCCAGCAGCCAAGATGGCCTTTACGAGCAGTACTTC	CASSQDGLYEQYF
TRBV6-2/TRBV6-3	NA	once	TRBJ1-1	TGTGCCAGCAGTTACGAGGGTCTTGAAGCTTTCTTT	CASSYEGLEAFF
TRBV6-5	TRBD1	NA	TRBJ1-1	TGTGCCAGCAGTTACTCGGATACAGGGGAGAACACTGAAGCTTTCTTT	CASSYSDTGENTEAFF
TRBV25-1	NA	few	TRBJ1-5	TGTGCCAGCAGCGGGATACTAAATCAGCCCCAGCATTTT	CASSGILNQPQHF
TRBV5-1	NA	few	TRBJ2-2	TGCGCCAGCAGCGAAACGTCAGGCCTCACCGGGGAGCTGTTTTTT	CASSETSGLTGELFF
TRBV2	NA	NA	TRBJ2-5	TGTGCCAACAAAGGTCCAGGTCGGGAGACCCAGTACTTC	CANKGPGRETQYF
TRBV6-2/TRBV6-3	NA	NA	TRBJ2-1	TGTGCCAGCAGAGACACTGTTGGGAATGAGCAGTTCTTC	CASRDTVGNEQFF
TRBV7-3	NA	NA	TRBJ2-2	TGTGCCAGCAGCTTCGTCTCCACCGGGGAGCTGTTTTTT	CASSFVSTGELFF
TRBV5-6	TRBD2	NA	TRBJ2-5	TGTGCCAGCAGCCAGGGGACTAGCGGGAGGAGGGCGGACCAAGAGACCCAGTACTTC	CASSQGTSGRRADQETQYF
TRBV29-1	TRBD1	NA	TRBJ2-3	TGCAGCGTTGAGGGACAGGGGGGGGATACGCAGTATTTT	CSVEGQGGDTQYF
TRBV7-2	TRBD2	few	TRBJ2-3	TGTGCCAGCAGCTTATATTTGCGGGAGCCAGATACGCAGTATTTT	CASSLYLREPDTQYF
TRBV4-2	NA	NA	TRBJ2-7	TGTGCCAGCAGCCAAGGACAGGTCGATTACGAGCAGTACTTC	CASSQGQVDYEQYF
TRBV20-1	TRBD1	NA	TRBJ1-2	TGCAGTGCTAGAGATGCCGGGACAGGGCTCTATGGCTACACCTTC	CSARDAGTGLYGYTF
TRBV9	NA	few	TRBJ2-3	TGTGCCAGCAGCGGCAGGACGGCCAGCACAGATACGCAGTATTTT	CASSGRTASTDTQYF